The 26 T cell receptor beta chains below all came from one sample that was sequenced in a study of tissue T cells after allogeneic stem cell transplantation. TCRdb's copy holds only in-frame clones and misses some; the assay was immunoSEQ multiplex PCR. The sample records about 50,000 clones, around 73% being singletons. What was sequenced was sorted cells pooled from one or two spleens. These receptors all stem from a pool of C57BL/6 mice in good health.

Concerning this clone itself: Genes here carry mouse names. The read ends 1 residue shy of where the CDR3 ends; the end is completed using the germline J gene. The V gene is TRBV1, the J gene TRBJ2-4; 7 bases line up with TRBD1. The CDR3 spans 14 residues. V gave up 2 bases and J gave up 7 bases; unmatched junction bases: 6. Germline CDR1 reads NSQYPW; CDR2 reads LRSPGD (reference sequence). The CDR3 protein is CTCSASTGWDTLYF. Partial CDR3 DNA: TGCACCTGCAGTGCATCGACAGGGTGGGACACCTTGTAC.

A remark on this clone: Gene names and germline match the mouse. Read data end 1 residue before the CDR3 end; the end is taken from the germline J gene. The chain employs TRBV19 and TRBJ1-1; no firm D call. Germline CDR1 reads FNHDT; CDR2 reads SITEND (reference sequence). The CDR3 sequence is 11 residues long. V lost 1 base to trimming and J lost 8 bases, with 6 bases between them. The CDR3 here is CASSITVEVFF. The sequenced CDR3 bases are TGTGCCAGCAGTATAACGGTGGAAGTCTTC.

Concerning this clone: Genes here carry mouse names. The read gets to within 1 residue of the CDR3 end, and the germline J gene fills in the rest. The chain recombines TRBV5 with TRBJ2-2; maybe TRBD2 (6 bases). CDR3 length equals 16 residues. V was cut by 0 bases and J by 0 bases, with 8 bases left in between. Germline V lookup: CDR1 LGHNA, CDR2 YNLKQL (reference sequence). The covered CDR3 bases are TGTGCCAGCAGCCAAGAAGCTGGGGCAAACACCGGGCAGCTCTAC. This encodes CASSQEAGANTGQLY. The CDR3 in full is CASSQEAGANTGQLYF.

About this clone itself: The gene names given are mouse names. CDR3 amino acids: CASSDTYANTGQLYF. CDR3 bases read: TGTGCCAGCAGTGACACCTATGCAAACACCGGGCAGCTCTAC. This chain joins TRBV13-1 and TRBJ2-2, with D hard to call. The read is 1 residue too short to cover the CDR3 end, so that end is filled in from the germline J gene. The CDR3 totals 15 residues. V dropped 2 bases and J dropped 0 bases, with 8 bases sitting between them. Germline CDR1 and CDR2: NSHNY and SYGAGN.

To note about this clone: Mouse gene names apply. The CDR3 is cut off 1 residue early in the read; its end comes from the germline J gene. This chain links TRBV13-2 with TRBJ2-3; 10 positions agree with TRBD1. Germline V gene lookup returns CDR1 NNHNN and CDR2 SYGAGS (reference sequence). CDR3 length equals 16 residues. Germline trimming cut 2 bases from V and 0 bases from J; bases unmatched to any gene: 3. The CDR3 is CASGEWDRGSAETLYF. The covered CDR3 bases are TGTGCCAGCGGTGAATGGGACAGGGGTAGTGCAGAAACGCTGTAT.

About this clone itself: These gene names are mouse names. The read ends 1 residue shy of where the CDR3 ends; the end is completed using the germline J gene. The chain joins TRBV26 to TRBJ2-5, with D unclear. CDR1 and CDR2 from the germline V gene are KGHPV and FQNQEV (reference sequence). CDR3 length: 13 amino acids. The germline V and J ends were trimmed by 4 bases and 0 bases, with 5 bases remaining between them. CDR3 bases read: TGTGCCAGCAGTCCAGGCAACCAAGACACCCAGTAC. Encoded protein: CASSPGNQDTQY. The full CDR3 sequence reads CASSPGNQDTQYF.

About this clone itself: All gene names here are mouse names. The read ends 1 residue before the CDR3 terminus; that terminus is restored from the germline J gene. The chain carries TRBV3 and TRBJ2-3; D is possibly TRBD1 (5 bases). Per germline, CDR1 SNHLY and CDR2 FYNGKV (reference sequence). Deletions cut 1 base from V and 1 base from J, with 9 bases between. This CDR3 is 15 amino acids long. The covered CDR3 bases are TGTGCCAGCAGCTTAGAGGGGAATGGTGCAGAAACGCTGTAT. This sequence encodes CASSLEGNGAETLY. The complete CDR3 sequence is CASSLEGNGAETLYF.

Concerning this clone itself: Gene names follow the mouse nomenclature. The CDR3 goes on 1 residue after the read ends, and that part is filled in from the germline J gene. This chain connects TRBV1 to TRBJ1-2; D unresolved. From germline, CDR1 is NSQYPW and CDR2 LRSPGD (reference sequence). The CDR3 contains 15 residues. With 0 bases removed from V and 0 bases from J, the gap between germline ends came to 8 bases. Incomplete CDR3 DNA: TGCACCTGCAGTGCAGATATTACAGCAAACTCCGACTACACC. It encodes CTCSADITANSDYT. The entire CDR3 protein is CTCSADITANSDYTF.

As for this clone: Mouse germline and gene names are used. The read terminates 1 residue ahead of where the CDR3 ends, so the germline J gene completes it. The gene calls are TRBV20 and TRBJ1-2; no firm D call. The germline V and J ends were trimmed by 1 base and 0 bases, with 6 bases remaining between them. There are 13 residues in the CDR3. CDR1 and CDR2 from the germline V gene are GFQATS and STVNSAI. CDR3 sequence reads: CGARVTTNSDYTF. The DNA read from the CDR3 is TGTGGTGCTAGGGTCACAACAAACTCCGACTACACC.

This clone was observed a handful of times. Mouse germline and gene names are used. The DNA ends 1 residue before the CDR3 does, and the rest of the CDR3 is filled in from the germline J gene. The rearrangement uses TRBV1 and TRBJ1-5, with TRBD1 matching over 9 bases. There are 16 residues in the CDR3. The germline gives CDR1 NSQYPW, CDR2 LRSPGD (reference sequence). Germline trimming cut 3 bases from V and 3 bases from J; bases unmatched to any gene: 6. This chain's CDR3 is CTCSAHRGRGNQAPLF. CDR3 DNA (partial): TGCACCTGCAGTGCGCACAGGGGGCGCGGCAACCAGGCTCCGCTT. The whole variable domain, filled in from reference TRBV1 and TRBJ1-5, reads VTLLEQNPRWRLVPRGQAVNLRCILKNSQYPWMSWYQQDLQKQLQWLFTLRSPGDKEVKSLPGADYLATRVTDTELRLQVANMSQGRTLYCTCSAHRGRGNQAPLFGEGTRLSVL.

Concerning this clone: The listed genes are named as in mouse. The read stops 1 residue short of the end of the CDR3; the missing end is completed from the germline J gene. This sequence joins TRBV13-3 and TRBJ1-1; weak D call: TRBD1 (6 bases). Trimming took off 5 bases at V and 3 bases at J, with 8 bases between the two ends. The germline CDR1 and CDR2 sequences are NNHDY and SYVADS. This CDR3 region has 12 residues. CDR3 bases read: TGTGCCAGCAGGGACAGATACACAGAAGTCTTC. As protein: CASRDRYTEVF. Given in full, the CDR3 is CASRDRYTEVFF.

This clone showed up just once. Gene names denote mouse genes. The read ends 1 residue before the CDR3 terminus; that terminus is restored from the germline J gene. V usage is TRBV3 and J usage is TRBJ2-5; weak D call: TRBD1 (5 bases). CDR1 is SNHLY, CDR2 FYNGKV, per germline (reference sequence). The CDR3 consists of 13 residues. The V gene lost 5 bases and the J gene lost 3 bases, with 9 bases spanning the gap. The DNA read from the CDR3 is TGTGCCAGCAGCCTCGACAGACAAGACACCCAGTAC. It is translated as CASSLDRQDTQY. The whole CDR3 sequence reads CASSLDRQDTQYF. Drawing the rest from reference TRBV3 and TRBJ2-5, the complete variable domain is GPKVLQIPSHQIIDMGQMVTLNCDPVSNHLYFYWYKQILGQQMEFLVNFYNGKVMEKSKLFKDQFSVERPDGSYFTLKIQPTALEDSAVYFCASSLDRQDTQYFGPGTRLLVL.

A word on this clone: Mouse gene names apply. The CDR3 end lies 1 residue beyond the end of the read and is filled in from the germline J gene. The chain has TRBV16 and TRBJ2-2, with D perhaps being TRBD1 or TRBD2 (6 bases each). CDR1 SGHSA and CDR2 FRNQAP come from the germline V gene. The germline V and J ends were trimmed by 5 bases and 0 bases, with 13 bases remaining between them. The CDR3 is 16 amino acids. Partial CDR3 DNA: TGTGCAAGCAGCCCCACGGGGGCGCCAAACACCGGGCAGCTCTAC. It encodes CASSPTGAPNTGQLY. The whole CDR3 region reads CASSPTGAPNTGQLYF.

This clone has just one count. Here the gene names and germline are mouse. Sequencing ends 1 residue short of the CDR3 end; the germline J gene provides the rest. The rearrangement joins TRBV31 to TRBJ2-7; 10 bases align to TRBD2. After removal of 0 bases from V and 4 bases from J, the junction contained 3 bases not matched to a gene. This CDR3 region has 14 residues. Germline V CDR1 and CDR2: GKSSPN, SITVG. CDR3 in amino acids: CAWSLRLGGYEQYF. Partial CDR3 DNA: TGTGCCTGGAGTCTAAGACTGGGGGGTTATGAACAGTAC. Supplemented by reference TRBV31 and TRBJ2-7, the full variable domain reads AQTIHQWPVAEIKAVGSPLSLGCTIKGKSSPNLYWYWQATGGTLQQLFYSITVGQVESVVQLNLSASRPKDDQFILSTEKLLLSHSGFYLCAWSLRLGGYEQYFGPGTRLTVL.

About this clone: Each gene name is a mouse one. The CDR3 is cut off 1 residue early in the read; its end comes from the germline J gene. The chain combines TRBV2 with TRBJ1-1; TRBD1 matches at 7 bases. Germline V gene data show CDR1 as LGHNA and CDR2 as YSYQKL. The V segment lost 6 bases and the J segment 1 base; nucleotides outside the gene matches: 2. CDR3 length: 13 amino acids. The CDR3 here is CASSQGENTEVFF. The CDR3 bases that were read are TGTGCCAGCAGTCAGGGGGAAAACACAGAAGTCTTC.

This clone has only one observation. Germline and genes here are mouse. The sequenced fragment ends 1 residue before the CDR3 boundary, so the rest is inferred from the germline J gene. This sample also contains other DNA sequences that code for the same CDR3. The chain joins TRBV26 to TRBJ1-1, with D hard to call. V shed 0 bases and J shed 3 bases, with 5 bases lying between them. Germline V gene data show CDR1 as KGHPV and CDR2 as FQNQEV (reference sequence). This CDR3 region has 13 residues. The CDR3 region is CASSLSRDTEVFF. The covered CDR3 bases are TGTGCCAGCAGTCTGTCGCGGGACACAGAAGTCTTC.

On this clone: Gene names and germline refer to mouse. The read falls 1 residue short of the CDR3 end, and the missing part is taken from the germline J gene. This chain connects TRBV17 to TRBJ2-1, with 11 bases aligning to TRBD2. Germline assignment: CDR1 MNHDT and CDR2 YYDKIL. Trimming took 3 bases from V and 0 from J; bases not matched to a gene: 7. The CDR3 covers 18 residues. The CDR3 protein is CASSSRRLGGFNYAEQFF. The CDR3 bases that were read are TGTGCTAGCAGTAGCCGGCGACTGGGGGGGTTTAACTATGCTGAGCAGTTC.

Points on this clone: The gene names given are mouse names. The CDR3 end is not reached by the read, which stops 1 residue before it; the germline J gene fills it in. The chain employs TRBV19 and TRBJ2-7; a possible D gene is TRBD1 (5 bases). There are 12 residues in the CDR3. Germline V lookup: CDR1 FNHDT, CDR2 SITEND (reference sequence). The germline V and J ends were trimmed by 2 bases and 7 bases, with 10 bases remaining between them. The covered CDR3 bases are TGTGCCAGCAGTATTGAGGGGAGGGAACAGTAC. It encodes CASSIEGREQY. The whole CDR3 sequence is CASSIEGREQYF.

To note about this clone: Here the gene names and germline are mouse. Sequencing ends 1 residue short of the CDR3 end; the germline J gene provides the rest. The chain couples TRBV13-3 to TRBJ2-1, with 10 positions matching TRBD2. This CDR3 is built from 15 residues. The trim removed 4 bases at V and 1 base at J, leaving 2 bases unmatched. Looked up from germline, CDR1 is NNHDY and CDR2 is SYVADS. CDR3 residues: CASSKTGGNYAEQFF. CDR3 DNA, as far as it was read: TGTGCCAGCAGTAAGACTGGGGGGAACTATGCTGAGCAGTTC.

Note on this clone: Gene labels here are mouse ones. From the germline J gene comes the end of the CDR3, since the read stops 1 residue before it. This chain links TRBV13-2 with TRBJ2-5; D might be TRBD2 (6 bases). The CDR3 extends over 13 amino acids. CDR1 is NNHNN and CDR2 is SYGAGS in the germline V gene (reference sequence). V was shortened by 2 bases and J by 6 bases, with 10 bases between the two germline ends. This CDR3 reads CASGELGDDTQYF. CDR3 DNA, as far as it was read: TGTGCCAGCGGTGAGTTGGGGGACGACACCCAGTAC.

In the case of this clone: Genes and germline are mouse. The CDR3 sequence: CASSWGGGETLYF. The CDR3 bases that were read are TGTGCCAGCAGTTGGGGGGGCGGAGAAACGCTGTAT. The chain joins TRBV13-3 to TRBJ2-3; 9 bases are shared with TRBD2. The read stops 1 residue short of the end of the CDR3; the missing end is completed from the germline J gene. The junction had 2 bases not matched to a gene; V was cut back by 4 bases and J by 5 bases. The CDR3 sequence is 13 residues long. The germline V gene has CDR1 NNHDY and CDR2 SYVADS.

On this clone itself: Gene names and germline match the mouse. Incomplete CDR3 DNA: TGTGCTAGCAGCCAGACAGGGTTTGAACAGTAC. Its protein product is CASSQTGFEQY. The whole CDR3 is CASSQTGFEQYF. This chain connects TRBV17 to TRBJ2-7; 7 bases map to TRBD1. The read falls 1 residue short of the CDR3 end, and the missing part is taken from the germline J gene. This CDR3 is 12 amino acids long. Per the germline V gene, CDR1 is MNHDT and CDR2 is YYDKIL. V gave up 6 bases and J gave up 6 bases; unmatched junction bases: 5.

This clone has only a few counts. Gene names and germline refer to mouse. The read ends 1 residue early relative to the CDR3; the germline J gene fills the gap. The chain uses TRBV20 and TRBJ2-7, with D possibly TRBD1 on 6 matching bases. The CDR3 runs to 11 residues. V shed 4 bases and J shed 7 bases, with 11 bases lying between them. Germline CDR1 reads GFQATS; CDR2 reads STVNSAI. The part of the CDR3 DNA that was read is TGTGGTGCTAATCAGGGGAGCGAACAGTAC. Translating gives CGANQGSEQY. The CDR3 in full is CGANQGSEQYF.

Details on this clone: The listed genes are named as in mouse. The read stops 1 residue short of the end of the CDR3; the missing end is completed from the germline J gene. The chain uses TRBV13-3 and TRBJ2-7, with TRBD2 matching over 8 bases. The J segment lost 3 bases and the V segment lost 2 bases, leaving 1 base of the junction unmatched. This CDR3 comprises 13 residues. Germline values: CDR1 NNHDY, CDR2 SYVADS. The CDR3 bases that were read are TGTGCCAGCAGTGACTGGGGGGACTATGAACAGTAC. Translation: CASSDWGDYEQY. The complete CDR3 reads CASSDWGDYEQYF.

In this sample, this clone turned up once. All gene names here are mouse names. The CDR3 extends 1 residue past the end of the read, so its final part is completed from the germline J gene. The chain links TRBV16 to TRBJ2-5; D is perhaps TRBD2 (7 bases). The germline V and J ends were trimmed by 4 bases and 4 bases, with 12 bases remaining between them. The germline V gene encodes CDR1 SGHSA and CDR2 FRNQAP. This CDR3 comprises 14 residues. The CDR3 reads CASSSRGGEDTQYF. CDR3 DNA (partial): TGTGCAAGCAGCTCTAGAGGGGGGGAAGACACCCAGTAC.

A note on this clone: Genes and germline are mouse. The read comes to an end 1 residue before the CDR3 does, leaving the germline J gene to fill in the end. The chain couples TRBV13-3 to TRBJ1-5; D is perhaps TRBD1 (5 bases). The CDR3 has 15 residues. Per the germline V gene, CDR1 is NNHDY and CDR2 is SYVADS. V shed 5 bases and J shed 3 bases, with 15 bases lying between them. Partial CDR3 DNA: TGTGCCAGCAGGAGCCTGTCGGGGGTCAACCAGGCTCCGCTT. This codes for CASRSLSGVNQAPL. The entire CDR3 protein is CASRSLSGVNQAPLF.